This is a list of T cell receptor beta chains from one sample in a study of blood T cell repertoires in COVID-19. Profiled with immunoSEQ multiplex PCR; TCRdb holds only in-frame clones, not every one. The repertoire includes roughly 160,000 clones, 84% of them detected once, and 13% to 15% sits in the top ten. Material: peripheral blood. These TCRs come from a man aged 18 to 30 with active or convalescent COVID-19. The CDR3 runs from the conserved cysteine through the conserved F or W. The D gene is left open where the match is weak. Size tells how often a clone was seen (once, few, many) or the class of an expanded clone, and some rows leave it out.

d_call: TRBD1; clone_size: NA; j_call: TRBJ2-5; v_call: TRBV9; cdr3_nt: TGTGCCAGCAGCGCAAGCCCCGGGACAGGGTGGTCCCGAGAGACCCAGTACTTC; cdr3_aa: CASSASPGTGWSRETQYF
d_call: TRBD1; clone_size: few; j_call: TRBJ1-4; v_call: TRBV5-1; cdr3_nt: TGCGCCAGCAGCACAGTTCCCGGGACAGTTTCTGAAAAACTGTTTTTT; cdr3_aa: CASSTVPGTVSEKLFF
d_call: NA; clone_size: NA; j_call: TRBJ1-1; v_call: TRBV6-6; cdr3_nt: TGTGCCAGCAGTCTCCACCCGGACTCCTTCGGATTGAACACTGAAGCTTTCTTT; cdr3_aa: CASSLHPDSFGLNTEAFF
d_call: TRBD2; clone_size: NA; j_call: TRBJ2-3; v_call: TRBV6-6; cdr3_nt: TGTGCCAGCAGGCTAGCGGGGGGCACAGATACGCAGTATTTT; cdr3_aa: CASRLAGGTDTQYF
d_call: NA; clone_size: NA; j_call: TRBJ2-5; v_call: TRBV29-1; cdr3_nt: TGCAGCGTTCGCCCACACAGGAGCAAGAGGGAGACCCAGTACTTC; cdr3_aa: CSVRPHRSKRETQYF
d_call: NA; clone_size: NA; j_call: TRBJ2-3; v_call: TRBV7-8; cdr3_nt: TGTGCCAGCAGCGAATTACCAGGAGGATTATCCACAGATACGCAGTATTTT; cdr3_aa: CASSELPGGLSTDTQYF
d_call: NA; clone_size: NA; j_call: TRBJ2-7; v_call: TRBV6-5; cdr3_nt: TGTGCCAGCAGTTACTCCAGGGTCCACGAGCAGTACTTC; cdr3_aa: CASSYSRVHEQYF
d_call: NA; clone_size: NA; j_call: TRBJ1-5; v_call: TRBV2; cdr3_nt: TGTGCCAGCAGTGGGGGCCCGGGCTTTAGCAATCAGCCCCAGCATTTT; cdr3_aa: CASSGGPGFSNQPQHF
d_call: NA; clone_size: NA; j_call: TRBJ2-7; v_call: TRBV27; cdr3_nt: TGTGCCAGCCGACCGACAGAGGCCGCCTACGAGCAGTACTTC; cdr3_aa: CASRPTEAAYEQYF
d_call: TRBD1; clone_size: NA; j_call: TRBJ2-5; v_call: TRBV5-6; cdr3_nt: TGTGCCAGCAGCTACCGGACAGGGTCGGAGACCCAGTACTTC; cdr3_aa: CASSYRTGSETQYF
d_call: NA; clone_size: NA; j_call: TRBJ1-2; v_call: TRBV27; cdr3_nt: TGTGCCAGCAGGGACATGGACGGAGTGTTTAACTATGGCTACACCTTC; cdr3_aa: CASRDMDGVFNYGYTF
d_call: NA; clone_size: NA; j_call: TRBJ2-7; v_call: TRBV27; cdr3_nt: TGTGCCAGCAGTTTAAGGCCAGGGGCACGGGAGCAGTACTTC; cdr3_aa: CASSLRPGAREQYF
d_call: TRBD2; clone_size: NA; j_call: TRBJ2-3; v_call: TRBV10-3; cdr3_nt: TGTGCCATCAGCGTAGCGGGTGCAGAGGATACGCAGTATTTT; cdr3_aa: CAISVAGAEDTQYF
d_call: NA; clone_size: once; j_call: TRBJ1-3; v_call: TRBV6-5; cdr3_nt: TGTGCCAGCAGTCTCCGAGTTGGAAACACCATATATTTT; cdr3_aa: CASSLRVGNTIYF
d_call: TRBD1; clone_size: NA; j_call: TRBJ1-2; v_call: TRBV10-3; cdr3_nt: TGTGCCATCAGTGAGTGGGACAGGGTTGTATACTTC; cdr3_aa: CAISEWDRVVYF
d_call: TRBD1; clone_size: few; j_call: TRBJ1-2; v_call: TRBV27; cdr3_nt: TGTGCCAGCAGTTCTCCGAACAGGGGGCTCCCTAACTATGGCTACACCTTC; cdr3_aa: CASSSPNRGLPNYGYTF
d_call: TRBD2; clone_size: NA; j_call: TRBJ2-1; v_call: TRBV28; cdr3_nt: TGTGCCAGCAGTCCCGGACTAGCGGGAGTATACAATGAGCAGTTCTTC; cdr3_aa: CASSPGLAGVYNEQFF
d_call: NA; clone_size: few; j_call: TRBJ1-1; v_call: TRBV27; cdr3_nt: TGTGCCAGCAGTCTAACGCTGAACACTGAAGCTTTCTTT; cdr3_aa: CASSLTLNTEAFF
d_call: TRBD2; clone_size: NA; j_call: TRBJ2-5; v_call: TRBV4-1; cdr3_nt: TGCGCCAGCAGCCAAGGACTAGCGCTTGAGACCCAGTACTTC; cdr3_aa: CASSQGLALETQYF
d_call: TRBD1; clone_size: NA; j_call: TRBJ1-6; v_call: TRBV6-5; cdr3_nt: TGTGCCAGCAGTCAGGGACAGGGCAATTCACCCCTCCACTTT; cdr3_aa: CASSQGQGNSPLHF
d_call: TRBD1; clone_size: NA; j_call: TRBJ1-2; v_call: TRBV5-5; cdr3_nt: TGTGCCAGCAGCCGGGACAGCTACTATGGCTACACCTTC; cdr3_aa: CASSRDSYYGYTF
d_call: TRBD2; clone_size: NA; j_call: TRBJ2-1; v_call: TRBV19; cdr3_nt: TGTGCCAGTAGTATGGTCGGGAGGGTGGGGAATGAGCAGTTCTTC; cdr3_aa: CASSMVGRVGNEQFF
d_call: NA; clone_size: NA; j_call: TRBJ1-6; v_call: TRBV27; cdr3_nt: TGTGCCAGCAGTTTCTCTCAGGGTGGTATTTCACCCCTCCACTTT; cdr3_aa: CASSFSQGGISPLHF
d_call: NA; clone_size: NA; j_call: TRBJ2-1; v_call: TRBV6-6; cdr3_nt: TGTGCCAGCAGTCCCCGGGGTTTAAACAATGAGCAGTTCTTC; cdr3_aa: CASSPRGLNNEQFF
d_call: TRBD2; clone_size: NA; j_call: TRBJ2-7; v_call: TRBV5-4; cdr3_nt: TGTGCCAGCAGCCTCGGGACTAGCGTCTATGAGCAGTACTTC; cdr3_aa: CASSLGTSVYEQYF
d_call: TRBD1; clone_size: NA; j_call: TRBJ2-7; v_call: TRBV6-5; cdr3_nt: TGTGCCAGCAAAAGGACAGGCTACTACGAGCAGTACTTC; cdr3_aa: CASKRTGYYEQYF
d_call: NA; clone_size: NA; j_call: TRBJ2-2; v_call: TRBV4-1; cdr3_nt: TGCGCCAGCAGCTACCTGGTGGGAGGCACACCCGGGGAGCTGTTTTTT; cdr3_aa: CASSYLVGGTPGELFF
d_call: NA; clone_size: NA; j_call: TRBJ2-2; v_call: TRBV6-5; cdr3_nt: TGTGCCAGCACCGATGGGCAGGTCACCGGGGAGCTGTTTTTT; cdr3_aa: CASTDGQVTGELFF
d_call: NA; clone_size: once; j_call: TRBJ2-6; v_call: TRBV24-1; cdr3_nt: TGTGCCACCAGTGATTCACAGGGCCCCGGGGCCAACGTCCTGACTTTC; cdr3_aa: CATSDSQGPGANVLTF
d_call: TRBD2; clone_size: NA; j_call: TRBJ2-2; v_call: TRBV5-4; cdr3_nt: TGTGCCAGCAGCTTGTTGGCGGGGGACACCGGGGAGCTGTTTTTT; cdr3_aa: CASSLLAGDTGELFF
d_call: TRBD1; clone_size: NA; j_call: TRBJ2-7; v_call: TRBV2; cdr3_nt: TGTGCCAGCAGGGGACTTGACAGGGGGCGGAATACCTACGAGCAGTACTTC; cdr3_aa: CASRGLDRGRNTYEQYF
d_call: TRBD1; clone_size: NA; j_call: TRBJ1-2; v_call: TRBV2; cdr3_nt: TGTGCCAGCAGTGGACAGGGGGCGCGGGTTGAGGGCTACACCTTC; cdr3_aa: CASSGQGARVEGYTF
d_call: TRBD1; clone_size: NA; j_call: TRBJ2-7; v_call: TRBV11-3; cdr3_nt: TGTGCCAGCAGCCCGGGACAGAACTCCTACGAGCAGTACTTC; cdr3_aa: CASSPGQNSYEQYF
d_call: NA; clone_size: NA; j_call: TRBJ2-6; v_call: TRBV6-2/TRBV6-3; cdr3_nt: TGTGCCAGCAGTTACTCTGGCAGCTCTGGGGCCAACGTCCTGACTTTC; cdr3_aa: CASSYSGSSGANVLTF
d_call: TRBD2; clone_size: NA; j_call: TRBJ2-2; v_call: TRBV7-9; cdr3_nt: TGTGCCAGCAGCTTAACCCGGGGGGGGGCGAACACCGGGGAGCTGTTTTTT; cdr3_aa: CASSLTRGGANTGELFF
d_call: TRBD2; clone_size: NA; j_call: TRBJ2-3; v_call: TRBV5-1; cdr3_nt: TGCGCCAGCAGCTTGAGGACTAGCGGGGGCCGTAGCACAGATACGCAGTATTTT; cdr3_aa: CASSLRTSGGRSTDTQYF
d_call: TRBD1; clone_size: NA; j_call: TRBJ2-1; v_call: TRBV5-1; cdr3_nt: TGCGCCAGCAGCTTACGACAGGGGGCTTACAATGAGCAGTTCTTC; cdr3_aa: CASSLRQGAYNEQFF
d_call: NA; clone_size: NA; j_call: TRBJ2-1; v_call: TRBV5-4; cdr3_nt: TGTGCCAGCAGCTTGGTGGGAGGTGAGCAGTTCTTC; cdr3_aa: CASSLVGGEQFF
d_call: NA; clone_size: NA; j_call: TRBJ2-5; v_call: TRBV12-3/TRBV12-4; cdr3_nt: TGTGCCAGCAGCTACAGGGAGACCCAGTACTTC; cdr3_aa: CASSYRETQYF
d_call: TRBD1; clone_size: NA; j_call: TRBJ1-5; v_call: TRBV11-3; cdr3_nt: TGTGCCAGCAGCTTAGGAGGACAGGACTCGACGCCCCAGCATTTT; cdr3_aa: CASSLGGQDSTPQHF
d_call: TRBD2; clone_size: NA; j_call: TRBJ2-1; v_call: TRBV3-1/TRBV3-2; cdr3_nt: TGTGCCAGCAGCCAAGCGAGCGGGAGGGCCTATGAGCAGTTCTTC; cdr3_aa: CASSQASGRAYEQFF
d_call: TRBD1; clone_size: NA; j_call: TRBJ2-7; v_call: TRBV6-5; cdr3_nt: TGTGCCAGCAGACGAGGACAGGGGCCAAGGTACGAGCAGTACTTC; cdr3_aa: CASRRGQGPRYEQYF
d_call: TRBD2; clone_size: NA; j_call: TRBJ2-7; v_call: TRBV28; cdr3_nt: TGTGCCAGCAGGACCCCCGCGGGGGTCGAGCAGTACTTC; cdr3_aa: CASRTPAGVEQYF
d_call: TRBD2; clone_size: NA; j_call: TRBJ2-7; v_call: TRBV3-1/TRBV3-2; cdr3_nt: TGTGCCAGCAGCCAAGAGACTAGCGGGGGGGCTTACGAGCAGTACTTC; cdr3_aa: CASSQETSGGAYEQYF
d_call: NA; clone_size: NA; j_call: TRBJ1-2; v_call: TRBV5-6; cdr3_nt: TGTGCCAGCACCCCGAGCGTGAACTATGGCTACACCTTC; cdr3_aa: CASTPSVNYGYTF
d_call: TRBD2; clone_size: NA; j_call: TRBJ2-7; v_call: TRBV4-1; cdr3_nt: TGCGCCAGCAGCCCCGGCGGGGGGGCCGGCTACGAGCAGTACTTC; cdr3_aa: CASSPGGGAGYEQYF
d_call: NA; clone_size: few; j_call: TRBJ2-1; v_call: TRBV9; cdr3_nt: TGTGCCAGCAGCGTAGTGGGACTCCCCTACAATGAGCAGTTCTTC; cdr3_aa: CASSVVGLPYNEQFF
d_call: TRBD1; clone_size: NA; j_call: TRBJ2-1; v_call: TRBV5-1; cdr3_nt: TGCGCCAGCAGCTTGGCCAGTGGGACAGGGTGGAATGAGCAGTTCTTC; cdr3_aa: CASSLASGTGWNEQFF
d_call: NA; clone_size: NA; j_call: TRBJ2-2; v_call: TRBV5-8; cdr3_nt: TGTGCCAGCAGCTTGGCCAGGGAGGACGGGGAGCTGTTTTTT; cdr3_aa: CASSLAREDGELFF
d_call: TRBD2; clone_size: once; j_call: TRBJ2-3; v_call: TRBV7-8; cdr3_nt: TGTGCCAGCAGCTTAGTTCCGGGGGGAACCACAGATACGCAGTATTTT; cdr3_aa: CASSLVPGGTTDTQYF
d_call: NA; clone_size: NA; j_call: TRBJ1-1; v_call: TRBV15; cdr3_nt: TGTGCCACCAGCGGCGGACAGAACACTGAAGCTTTCTTT; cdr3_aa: CATSGGQNTEAFF
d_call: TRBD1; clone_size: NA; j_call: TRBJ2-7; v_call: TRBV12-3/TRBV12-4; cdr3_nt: TGTGCCAGCAGTACCGACAGGGACCGCGAGCAGTACTTC; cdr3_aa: CASSTDRDREQYF
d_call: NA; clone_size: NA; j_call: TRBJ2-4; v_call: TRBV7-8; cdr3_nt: TGTGCCAGCAGCTTCTATTGGCGGGAAGGGCCCGGGAACTTC; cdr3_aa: CASSFYWREGPGNF
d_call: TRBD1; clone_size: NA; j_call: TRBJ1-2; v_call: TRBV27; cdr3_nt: TGTGCCAGCAGTTCCCCCAAACAGGGGATAAGCTATGGCTACACCTTC; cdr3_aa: CASSSPKQGISYGYTF